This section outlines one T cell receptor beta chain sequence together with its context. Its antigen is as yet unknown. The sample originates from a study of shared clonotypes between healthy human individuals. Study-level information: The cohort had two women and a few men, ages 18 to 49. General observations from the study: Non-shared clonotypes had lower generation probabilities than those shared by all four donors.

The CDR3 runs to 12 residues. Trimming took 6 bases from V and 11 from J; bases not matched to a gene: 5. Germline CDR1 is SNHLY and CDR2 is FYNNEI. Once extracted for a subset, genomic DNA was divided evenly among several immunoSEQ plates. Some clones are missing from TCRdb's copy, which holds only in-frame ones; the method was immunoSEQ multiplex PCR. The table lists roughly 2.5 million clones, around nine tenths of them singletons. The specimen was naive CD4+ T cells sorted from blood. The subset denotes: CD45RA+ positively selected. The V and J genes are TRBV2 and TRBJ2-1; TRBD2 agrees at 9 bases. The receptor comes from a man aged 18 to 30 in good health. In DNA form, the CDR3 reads TGTGCCAGCAGCCCGACTAGCGGAAAGCAGTTCTTC. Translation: CASSPTSGKQFF.